This T cell receptor (beta chain) was recovered during a study of T-cell reconstitution after alpha-beta-depleted transplantation in children (dated by TCRdb to 2015 to 2016). Background on the whole study: Using TCR repertoire profiling, the study followed T-cell immune reconstitution in a quantitative way in children after TCRalphabeta/CD19-depleted allogeneic hematopoietic cell transplantation.

The research as a whole found: The apparently early alphabetaT-cell count recovery about two months after transplant was reportedly dependent on only several hundred rapidly expanded clones derived from non-depleted graft cells. Over the following months the frequencies of hyperexpanded clones went down, and after one year T-cell counts and TCRbeta diversity were mostly credited to newly produced T cells. In some patients, high TCRbeta diversity at day 60 was attributed to recipient T cells and intrathymic progenitors that had survived conditioning.

This clonotype has more than one count but fewer than ten. It lacks a known antigen. The sample holds no much larger clone one base away, and base qualities are not on file. Preparation of the library involved PCR. Reads for this sample came from an Illumina HiSeq 2500. TCR library preparation used molecular barcoding, with unique molecular identifiers applied to normalize quantification of the TCRbeta repertoire. TCRdb took the public reads, trimmed them with fastp at Q25, ran MiXCR for clone calling and kept in-frame beta chains. Each entry merges the rows of one CDR3 protein and shows their most common DNA and genes. A total of about 900,000 distinct CDR3 sequences appear in this sample, about 31% of them only once. 25% to 35% of the sample goes to the ten largest clones. Its CDR3 holds 17 amino acids, cysteine through phenylalanine. Of the read, only the CDR3 DNA is kept; its 51 bases are in frame from base 1. Reading the germline V gene gives CDR1 SGHVS and CDR2 FQNEAQ. The germline ends are 16 bases apart after V is trimmed by 5 bases and J by 0 bases.

The treatment or condition label on this specimen signifies: allogeneic hematopoietic cell transplantation with graft depleted of TCRalphabeta T cells and CD19 B cells. The children who served as transplant recipients had been given grafts of TCRalphabeta/CD19-depleted allogeneic hematopoietic cells. Here the sequenced sample was PBMCs, mostly from graft donor cells, taken 360 days after TCRalphabeta/CD19-depleted stem cell transplant. The sequence was collected from a boy under three years old who had a stem cell transplant for SCID, so the T cells may come from the graft donor. Recombination joined TRBV7-8 with TRBJ2-2; the D gene lacks a confident call. The nucleotide sequence is TGTGCCAGCAGCCTCCGGGCCCGGGCCGCGAACACCGGGGAGCTGTTTTTT. This yields the protein CASSLRARAANTGELFF.